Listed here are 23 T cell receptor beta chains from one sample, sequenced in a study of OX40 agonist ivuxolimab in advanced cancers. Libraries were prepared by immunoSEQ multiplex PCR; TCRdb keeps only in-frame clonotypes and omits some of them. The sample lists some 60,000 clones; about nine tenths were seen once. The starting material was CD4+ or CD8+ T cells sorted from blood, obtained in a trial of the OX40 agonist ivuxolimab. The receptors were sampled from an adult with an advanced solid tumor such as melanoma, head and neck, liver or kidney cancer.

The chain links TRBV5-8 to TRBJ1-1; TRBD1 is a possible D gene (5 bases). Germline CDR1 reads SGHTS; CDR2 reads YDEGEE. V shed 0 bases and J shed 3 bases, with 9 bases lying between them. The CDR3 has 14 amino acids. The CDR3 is CASSLDQGYTEAFF. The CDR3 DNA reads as TGTGCCAGCAGCTTGGATCAGGGATACACTGAAGCTTTCTTT.

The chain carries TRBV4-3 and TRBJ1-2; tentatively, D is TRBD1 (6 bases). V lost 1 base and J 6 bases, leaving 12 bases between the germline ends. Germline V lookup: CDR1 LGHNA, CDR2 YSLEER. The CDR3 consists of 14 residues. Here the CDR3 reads CASSQAGALNGYTF. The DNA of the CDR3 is TGCGCCAGCAGCCAAGCGGGGGCTTTGAATGGCTACACCTTC.

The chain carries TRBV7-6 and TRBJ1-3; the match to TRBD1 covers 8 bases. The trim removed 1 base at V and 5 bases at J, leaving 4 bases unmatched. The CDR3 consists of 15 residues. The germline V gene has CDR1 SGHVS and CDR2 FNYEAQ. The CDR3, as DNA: TGTGCCAGCAGCTTAGGACAGGGGATTAGAAACACCATATATTTT. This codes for CASSLGQGIRNTIYF. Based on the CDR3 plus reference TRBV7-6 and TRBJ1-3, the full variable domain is GAGVSQSPRYKVTKRGQDVALRCDPISGHVSLYWYRQALGQGPEFLTYFNYEAQQDKSGLPNDRFSAERPEGSISTLTIQRTEQRDSAMYRCASSLGQGIRNTIYFGEGSWLTVV.

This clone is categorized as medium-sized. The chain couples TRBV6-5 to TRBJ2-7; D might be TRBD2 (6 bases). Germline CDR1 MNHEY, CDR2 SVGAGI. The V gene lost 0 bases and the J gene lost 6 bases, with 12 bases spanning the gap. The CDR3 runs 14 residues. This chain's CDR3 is CASSYSILRGEQYF. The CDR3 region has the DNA TGTGCCAGCAGTTACTCGATCTTGCGGGGCGAGCAGTACTTC.

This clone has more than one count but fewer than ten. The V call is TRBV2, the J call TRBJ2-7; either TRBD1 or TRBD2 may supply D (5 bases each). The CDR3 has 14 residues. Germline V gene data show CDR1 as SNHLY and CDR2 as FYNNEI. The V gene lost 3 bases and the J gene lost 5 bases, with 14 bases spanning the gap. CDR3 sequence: CASSERGRVHEQYF. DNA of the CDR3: TGTGCCAGCAGTGAGAGGGGCAGGGTCCACGAGCAGTACTTC.

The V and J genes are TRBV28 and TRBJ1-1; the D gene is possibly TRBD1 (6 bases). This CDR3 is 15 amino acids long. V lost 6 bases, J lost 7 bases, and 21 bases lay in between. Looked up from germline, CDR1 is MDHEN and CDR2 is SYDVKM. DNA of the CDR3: TGTGCCAGCAGCCACAGGGTCGCAGCACGTTATGAAGCTTTCTTT. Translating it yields CASSHRVAARYEAFF. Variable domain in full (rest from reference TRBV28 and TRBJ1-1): DVKVTQSSRYLVKRTGEKVFLECVQDMDHENMFWYRQDPGLGLRLIYFSYDVKMKEKGDIPEGYSVSREKKERFSLILESASTNQTSMYLCASSHRVAARYEAFFGQGTRLTVV.

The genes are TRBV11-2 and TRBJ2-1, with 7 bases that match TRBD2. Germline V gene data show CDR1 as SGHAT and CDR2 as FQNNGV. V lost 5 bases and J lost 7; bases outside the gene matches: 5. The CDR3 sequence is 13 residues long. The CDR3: CASSLLATNEQFF. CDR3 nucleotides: TGTGCCAGCAGCCTACTAGCGACTAATGAGCAGTTCTTC.

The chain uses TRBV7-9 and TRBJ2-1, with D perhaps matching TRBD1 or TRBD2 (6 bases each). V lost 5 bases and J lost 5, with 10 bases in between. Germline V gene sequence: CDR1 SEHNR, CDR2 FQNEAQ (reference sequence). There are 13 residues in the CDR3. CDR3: CASSHGGHNEQFF. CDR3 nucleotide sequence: TGTGCCAGCAGCCACGGGGGCCACAATGAGCAGTTCTTC.

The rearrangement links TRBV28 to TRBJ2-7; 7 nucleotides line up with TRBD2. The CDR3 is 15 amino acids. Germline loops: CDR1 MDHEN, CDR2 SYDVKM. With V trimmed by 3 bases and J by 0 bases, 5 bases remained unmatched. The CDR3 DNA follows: TGTGCCAGCAGTTTTCCGCAGCGGGACTCCTACGAGCAGTACTTC. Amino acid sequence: CASSFPQRDSYEQYF.

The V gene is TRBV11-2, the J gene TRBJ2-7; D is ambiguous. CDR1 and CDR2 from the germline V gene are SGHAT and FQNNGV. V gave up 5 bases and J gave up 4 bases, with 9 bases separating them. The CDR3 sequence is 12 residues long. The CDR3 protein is CASSPGAYEQYF. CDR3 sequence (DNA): TGTGCCAGCAGCCCCGGTGCGTACGAGCAGTACTTC.

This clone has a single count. The CDR3 sequence: CASSQGGMGNQPQHF. In nucleotides, the CDR3 is TGTGCCAGCAGCCAAGGAGGTATGGGCAATCAGCCCCAGCATTTT. The chain uses TRBV9 and TRBJ1-5; D not certain. This CDR3 spans 15 amino acids. Trimming stripped 4 bases from V and 2 bases from J, with 13 bases between. Germline V gene sequence: CDR1 SGDLS, CDR2 YYNGEE.

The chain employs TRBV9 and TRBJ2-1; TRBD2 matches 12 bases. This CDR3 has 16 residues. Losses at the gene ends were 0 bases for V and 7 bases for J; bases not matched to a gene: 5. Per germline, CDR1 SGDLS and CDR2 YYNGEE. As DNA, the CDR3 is TGTGCCAGCAGCGTAGACGGACTAGCGGGATTGAATGAGCAGTTCTTC. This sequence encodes CASSVDGLAGLNEQFF. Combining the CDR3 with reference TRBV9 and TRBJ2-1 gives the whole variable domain DSGVTQTPKHLITATGQRVTLRCSPRSGDLSVYWYQQSLDQGLQFLIQYYNGEERAKGNILERFSAQQFPDLHSELNLSSLELGDSALYFCASSVDGLAGLNEQFFGPGTRLTVL.

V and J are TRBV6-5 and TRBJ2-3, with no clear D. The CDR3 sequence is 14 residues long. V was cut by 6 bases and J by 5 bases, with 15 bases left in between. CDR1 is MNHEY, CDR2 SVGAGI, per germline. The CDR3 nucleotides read TGTGCCAGCAGCCTGCGGTCCCTGGGAGATACGCAGTATTTT. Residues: CASSLRSLGDTQYF.

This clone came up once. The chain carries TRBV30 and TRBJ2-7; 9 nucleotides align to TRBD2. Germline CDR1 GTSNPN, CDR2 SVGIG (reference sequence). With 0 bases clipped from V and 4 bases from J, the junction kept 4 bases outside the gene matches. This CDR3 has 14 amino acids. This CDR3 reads CAWSVLLAGYEQYF. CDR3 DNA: TGTGCCTGGAGTGTACTACTAGCGGGTTACGAGCAGTACTTC.

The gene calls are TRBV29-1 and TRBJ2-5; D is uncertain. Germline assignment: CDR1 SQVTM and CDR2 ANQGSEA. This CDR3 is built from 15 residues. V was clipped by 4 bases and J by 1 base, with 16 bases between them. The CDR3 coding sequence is TGCAGCGTTGGGGCGAGGATCTCGGTCCAAGAGACCCAGTACTTC. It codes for CSVGARISVQETQYF.

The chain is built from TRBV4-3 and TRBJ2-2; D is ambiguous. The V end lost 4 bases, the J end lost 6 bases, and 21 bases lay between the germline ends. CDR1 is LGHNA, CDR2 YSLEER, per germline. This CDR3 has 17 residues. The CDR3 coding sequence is TGCGCCAGCAGCCCAAATGGTGATAGCCTGATTCCCGGGGAGCTGTTTTTT. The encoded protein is CASSPNGDSLIPGELFF.

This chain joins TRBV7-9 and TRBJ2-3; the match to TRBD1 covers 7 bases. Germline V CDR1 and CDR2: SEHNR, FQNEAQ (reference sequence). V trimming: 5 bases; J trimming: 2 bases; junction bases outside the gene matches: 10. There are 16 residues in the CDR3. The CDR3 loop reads CASSPGTAANTDTQYF. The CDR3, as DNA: TGTGCCAGCAGCCCAGGGACAGCTGCCAACACAGATACGCAGTATTTT.

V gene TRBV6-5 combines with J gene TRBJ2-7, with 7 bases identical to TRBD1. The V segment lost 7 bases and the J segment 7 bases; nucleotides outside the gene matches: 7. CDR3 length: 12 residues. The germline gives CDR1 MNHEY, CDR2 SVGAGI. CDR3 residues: CASTNPTGEQYF. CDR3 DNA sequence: TGTGCCAGCACCAACCCGACAGGGGAGCAGTACTTC.

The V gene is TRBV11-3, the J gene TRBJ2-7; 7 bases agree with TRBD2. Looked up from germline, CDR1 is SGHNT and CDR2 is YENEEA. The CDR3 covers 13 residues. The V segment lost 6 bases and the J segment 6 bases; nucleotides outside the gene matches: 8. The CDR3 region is CASSGGDRGEQYF. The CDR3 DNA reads TGTGCCAGCAGTGGGGGGGACCGAGGCGAGCAGTACTTC.

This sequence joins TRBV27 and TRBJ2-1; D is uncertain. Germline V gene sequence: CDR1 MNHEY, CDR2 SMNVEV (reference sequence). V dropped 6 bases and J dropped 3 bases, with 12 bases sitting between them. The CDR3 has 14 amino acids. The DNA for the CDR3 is TGTGCCAGCAGAGCTAGGGTTAACTACAATGAGCAGTTCTTC. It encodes CASRARVNYNEQFF.

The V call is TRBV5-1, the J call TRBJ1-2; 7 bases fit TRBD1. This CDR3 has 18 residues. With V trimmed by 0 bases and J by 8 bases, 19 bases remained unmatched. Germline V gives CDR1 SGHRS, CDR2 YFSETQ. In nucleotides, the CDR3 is TGCGCCAGCAGCTTGGTGGGCGGCGGGACAGTTGAGTTTGGCGGCTACACCTTC. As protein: CASSLVGGGTVEFGGYTF.

The CDR3 loop is CASSLVRQNNEQFF. The CDR3 coding sequence is TGTGCCAGCAGCTTAGTCCGGCAGAACAATGAGCAGTTCTTC. The chain carries TRBV7-2 and TRBJ2-1; D call uncertain. The V gene's germline CDR1 is SGHTA and CDR2 FQGNSA. The V gene lost 1 base and the J gene lost 5 bases, with 9 bases spanning the gap. The CDR3 is 14 residues long.

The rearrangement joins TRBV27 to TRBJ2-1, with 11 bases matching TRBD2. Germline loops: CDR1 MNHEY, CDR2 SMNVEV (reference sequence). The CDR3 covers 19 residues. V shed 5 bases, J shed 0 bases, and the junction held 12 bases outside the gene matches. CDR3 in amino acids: CASSVLGLAGGSSYNEQFF. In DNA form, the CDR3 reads TGTGCCAGCAGTGTCCTGGGGCTAGCGGGAGGAAGCTCCTACAATGAGCAGTTCTTC.